The clone carrying this T cell receptor (beta chain) was seen at least ten times. As yet, its antigen is unknown. This sample was included in a study of blood T cells in healthy people across ages. Sample-barcoded 5' priming and a J-beta primer mix drove a second PCR of roughly 7 to 11 cycles. MiXCR, run by TCRdb on the 5' RACE reads, gives a single entry per CDR3 protein. The sample has 600,000 or so distinct CDR3 sequences, about 30% seen once. The CDR3 loop spans 13 amino acids. The germline gives CDR1 LNHDA, CDR2 SQIVND (reference sequence). Unmatched junction bases numbered 2, after V lost 5 bases and J lost 4 bases. Study outcomes and limitations: Because donor CMV status was unknown, expanded clonotype changes were possibly confounded.

V and J are TRBV19 and TRBJ2-5; 9 nucleotides agree with TRBD1. Sequencing was carried out using blood. This TCR was recovered from a woman older than 75 in good health. DNA for the CDR3: TGTGCCAGTAGTTCACAGGGGGCAGAGACCCAGTACTTC. Translating it yields CASSSQGAETQYF.